The entry below describes one TCR beta chain. Its antigen remains unidentified. The record originates from a study of blood T cells in healthy people across ages. Overall study findings and caveats: It was held that diversity estimates obtained from one million T cells represented underestimates. The unsorted PBMCs prevented any conclusive comparison of naive versus antigen-experienced cells.

Primed by a sample-barcoded 5' primer and a J-beta primer mix, a second PCR proceeded for 7 to 11 cycles. A tag from a template-switch adaptor with 12 random nucleotides marked each cDNA molecule. Via MiXCR, TCRdb re-called the 5' RACE reads, giving one row per CDR3 protein. The sample has around 1,100,000 distinct CDR3 sequences; roughly two fifths are singletons. The CDR3 is 13 amino acids. Trimming took 2 bases from V and 4 from J, leaving 8 bases between them. Germline V lookup: CDR1 MNHEY, CDR2 SVGEGT. This receptor was taken from a man aged 18-30 years in good health. The sample consisted of blood. The rearrangement links TRBV6-2 or TRBV6-3 to TRBJ1-1; no clear D gene. The CDR3 DNA sequence: TGTGCCAGCAGTTACGGAGTCGCCACTGAAGCTTTCTTT. It yields the protein CASSYGVATEAFF.